This T cell receptor beta chain was identified during a study of technical replicates of blood from several donors. Produced via immunoSEQ multiplex PCR; TCRdb's table is partial and in-frame only. The table records about 89,000 clones, just under 95% of them present only once. Trimming removed 3 bases from V and 7 bases from J, with 16 bases in between. Per the germline V gene, CDR1 is MNHNS and CDR2 is SASEGT. The CDR3 extends over 15 amino acids. This sequence joins TRBV6-1 and TRBJ1-5, with a weak D call TRBD1 (6 bases). This TCR came from a human donor in good health. The sequencing sample was made of T cells isolated from PBMCs. CDR3 in amino acids: CASSEDTGMGQPQHF. The CDR3 nucleotides read TGTGCCAGCAGTGAGGACACAGGGATGGGCCAGCCCCAGCATTTT.